A single sample gave rise to the 24 T cell receptor beta chains below, sequenced in a study of cytomegalovirus exposure and HLA in healthy donors. Both 60 Vbeta primers and 13 Jbeta primers went into the PCR. Assay used: immunoSEQ multiplex PCR; TCRdb lists only in-frame clones, some missing. The data contain about 190,000 clones, just under 75% of them singletons. Material: PBMCs. The receptors derive from a man aged 25-45 years in good health and CMV-seropositive.

CDR3 sequence (DNA): TGTGCCAGTACCAGGACAAGATCCGGGACTAATGAAAAACTGTTTTTT. It translates to CASTRTRSGTNEKLFF. The chain couples TRBV19 to TRBJ1-4; D perhaps matches TRBD1 (5 bases). The V gene lost 7 bases and the J gene lost 2 bases, with 17 bases spanning the gap. The germline V gene encodes CDR1 LNHDA and CDR2 SQIVND (reference sequence). The length of the CDR3 is 16 residues.

The genes are TRBV19 and TRBJ1-2; tentatively, D is TRBD1 (5 bases). Germline V gives CDR1 LNHDA, CDR2 SQIVND (reference sequence). Trimming pared 1 base from V and 2 bases from J, leaving 5 bases between. The CDR3 sequence is 13 residues long. The CDR3 spells CASSIAGNYGYTF. As DNA, the CDR3 is TGTGCCAGTAGTATAGCAGGGAACTATGGCTACACCTTC.

The chain links TRBV4-3 to TRBJ2-2; possibly TRBD2 for D (7 bases). Germline CDR1 reads LGHNA; CDR2 reads YSLEER. The CDR3 sequence is 16 residues long. Trimming removed 0 bases at V and 6 bases at J, with 14 bases between. The CDR3 DNA reads as TGCGCCAGCAGCCAAGATTTGGGGGGGCTGCCCGGGGAGCTGTTTTTT. It is translated as CASSQDLGGLPGELFF.

The table lists this clone with a count of one. The chain carries TRBV10-3 and TRBJ1-5, with D tentatively TRBD1 (6 bases). Germline values: CDR1 ENHRY, CDR2 SYGVKD. The V end lost 8 bases, the J end lost 4 bases, and 21 bases lay between the germline ends. The CDR3 loop spans 16 amino acids. The CDR3 sequence is CAISDSHISLNQPQHF. CDR3 in DNA: TGTGCCATCTCGGACAGCCACATATCATTAAATCAGCCCCAGCATTTT.

The CDR3 region is CASSFSVSSYEQYF. DNA for the CDR3: TGTGCCAGCAGCTTTTCGGTAAGCTCCTACGAGCAGTACTTC. The V and J genes are TRBV11-2 and TRBJ2-7; no reliable D call. Between the trimmed V and J ends, which lost 3 bases and 0 bases, there was a span of 9 bases. This CDR3 region has 14 residues. The germline V gene encodes CDR1 SGHAT and CDR2 FQNNGV.

The V and J genes are TRBV15 and TRBJ2-7; tentatively, D is TRBD1 (6 bases). There are 13 residues in the CDR3. Trimming stripped 5 bases from V and 2 bases from J, with 10 bases between. Germline loops: CDR1 LNHNV, CDR2 YYDKDF (reference sequence). The CDR3 reads CATSGGQPYEQYF. CDR3 nucleotide sequence: TGTGCCACCAGCGGAGGACAGCCCTACGAGCAGTACTTC.

The chain has TRBV10-2 and TRBJ1-6, with TRBD1 as a possible D gene (5 bases). The CDR3 covers 14 residues. Germline CDR1 reads WSHSY; CDR2 reads SAAADI. The ends were cut back, 2 bases at V and 8 bases at J, with 10 bases in the middle. The CDR3 DNA sequence: TGCGCCAGCAGTGAGCAGGGTCTAGATTCACCCCTCCACTTT. Encoded protein: CASSEQGLDSPLHF.

The J gene is TRBJ1-2, the V gene TRBV19; TRBD1 aligns across 8 bases. Germline lookup yields CDR1 LNHDA and CDR2 SQIVND (reference sequence). Trimming took 7 bases from V and 5 from J; bases not matched to a gene: 3. The CDR3 contains 12 residues. The CDR3 spells CASTGGRYGYTF. CDR3 nucleotide sequence: TGTGCCAGTACAGGGGGCAGGTATGGCTACACCTTC.

The chain couples TRBV9 to TRBJ2-2, with D unresolved. V was pared by 6 bases and J by 4 bases, with 16 bases between. The CDR3 contains 15 residues. CDR1 and CDR2 from the germline V gene are SGDLS and YYNGEE. The chain's CDR3 is CASKAHGGGTGELFF. Here the CDR3 DNA reads TGTGCCAGCAAAGCTCACGGTGGTGGCACCGGGGAGCTGTTTTTT. Full variable domain (outside the CDR3, taken from reference TRBV9 and TRBJ2-2): DSGVTQTPKHLITATGQRVTLRCSPRSGDLSVYWYQQSLDQGLQFLIQYYNGEERAKGNILERFSAQQFPDLHSELNLSSLELGDSALYFCASKAHGGGTGELFFGEGSRLTVL.

The chain links TRBV7-8 to TRBJ1-2; D may be TRBD1 (5 bases). Germline values: CDR1 SGHVS, CDR2 FQNEAQ. V lost 5 bases to trimming and J lost 4 bases, with 11 bases between them. The CDR3 spans 13 residues. CDR3 in amino acids: CASSHGGGYGYTF. The DNA for the CDR3 is TGTGCCAGCAGCCACGGGGGTGGCTATGGCTACACCTTC.

The rearrangement links TRBV28 to TRBJ1-1; D is unresolved. This CDR3 has 12 residues. V lost 5 bases, J lost 0 bases, and 4 bases lay in between. Germline V gene data show CDR1 as MDHEN and CDR2 as SYDVKM. In nucleotides, the CDR3 is TGTGCCAGCAGTCTAATGAACACTGAAGCTTTCTTT. Translated: CASSLMNTEAFF.

V gene TRBV7-2 combines with J gene TRBJ1-2, with D perhaps TRBD1 (5 bases). V was pared by 1 base and J by 9 bases, with 12 bases between. The CDR3 is made up of 13 amino acids. The germline V gene encodes CDR1 SGHTA and CDR2 FQGNSA. Written as DNA, the CDR3 is TGTGCCAGCAGCTTAGATCGGAGGGGAAGCTACACCTTC. Its protein is CASSLDRRGSYTF.

This clone was detected a few times. This chain uses TRBV18 with TRBJ2-5; 7 nucleotides line up with TRBD2. This CDR3 has 15 residues. The V and J ends lost 1 base and 5 bases, in that order; junction bases with no gene match: 7. The germline CDR1 and CDR2 sequences are KGHSH and LQKENI. The CDR3 here is CASSPRTSARETQYF. In DNA, the CDR3 is TGTGCCAGCTCACCACGCACTAGCGCTCGGGAGACCCAGTACTTC.

The CDR3 DNA sequence: TGCGCCAGCATGGATCCAGGGGGGAATGAAAAACTGTTTTTT. Translating it yields CASMDPGGNEKLFF. This chain uses TRBV5-1 with TRBJ1-4; 7 positions agree with TRBD1. After removal of 6 bases from V and 5 bases from J, the junction contained 7 bases not matched to a gene. The CDR3 covers 14 residues. Germline lookup yields CDR1 SGHRS and CDR2 YFSETQ.

The J gene is TRBJ2-5, the V gene TRBV30; D is uncertain. CDR1 and CDR2 from the germline V gene are GTSNPN and SVGIG (reference sequence). The CDR3 covers 13 residues. V was clipped by 0 bases and J by 2 bases, with 7 bases between them. The chain's CDR3 is CAWSVLRQETQYF. As DNA, the CDR3 is TGTGCCTGGAGTGTACTGAGGCAAGAGACCCAGTACTTC.

This clone was counted once. The rearrangement joins TRBV5-1 to TRBJ2-1; possibly TRBD2 for D (5 bases). The V gene's germline CDR1 is SGHRS and CDR2 YFSETQ. The CDR3 is made up of 14 amino acids. V lost 0 bases, J lost 4 bases, and 8 bases lay in between. CDR3 bases: TGCGCCAGCAGCTTGGGGGGAGAATACAATGAGCAGTTCTTC. Amino acid sequence: CASSLGGEYNEQFF.

CDR3 loop: CASSSLGGDYGYTF. CDR3 in DNA: TGTGCCAGCAGCTCCCTCGGGGGAGATTATGGCTACACCTTC. The chain carries TRBV28 and TRBJ1-2; a weak D match, TRBD1 (5 bases). The germline V and J ends were trimmed by 6 bases and 5 bases, with 16 bases remaining between them. CDR3 size: 14 residues. CDR1 is MDHEN, CDR2 SYDVKM, per germline.

The chain employs TRBV18 and TRBJ2-1, with 8 nucleotides matching TRBD2. V dropped 3 bases and J dropped 3; count of bases not matched to a gene: 7. Germline V gene lookup returns CDR1 KGHSH and CDR2 LQKENI. There are 16 residues in the CDR3. CDR3 coding DNA: TGTGCCAGCTCACCCCCGGGAGGGCGGAACTACAATGAGCAGTTCTTC. Translation gives CASSPPGGRNYNEQFF.

The rearrangement joins TRBV18 to TRBJ1-5, with 7 bases that match TRBD1. The CDR3 is made up of 15 amino acids. The V gene end was trimmed by 2 bases and the J gene end by 4 bases; junction bases not matched to a gene: 5. Germline assignment: CDR1 KGHSH and CDR2 LQKENI. CDR3 in amino acids: CASSPGTALNQPQHF. The DNA of the CDR3 is TGTGCCAGCTCACCAGGGACAGCCCTAAATCAGCCCCAGCATTTT.

This rearrangement joins TRBV4-2 to TRBJ2-5; a possible D gene is TRBD2 (7 bases). Germline assignment: CDR1 LGHNA and CDR2 YNFKEQ. V lost 4 bases and J lost 4, with 22 bases in between. CDR3 length: 17 residues. In nucleotides, the CDR3 is TGTGCCAGCAGCCTAGGTGGGAGCGGGGACAAGGGAGAGACCCAGTACTTC. Protein product: CASSLGGSGDKGETQYF.

The chain joins TRBV4-3 to TRBJ1-2; possibly TRBD1 for D (5 bases). The ends were cut back, 4 bases at V and 3 bases at J, with 12 bases in the middle. CDR3 length equals 14 residues. Germline CDR1 reads LGHNA; CDR2 reads YSLEER. CDR3 coding DNA: TGCGCCAGCAGCCCGGGGACGGGGGACTATGGCTACACCTTC. This sequence encodes CASSPGTGDYGYTF.

This clone was seen only a few times. This chain uses TRBV30 with TRBJ1-2; 8 bases map to TRBD1. This CDR3 is 14 amino acids long. In germline, CDR1 is GTSNPN, CDR2 SVGIG (reference sequence). Trimming at V came to 4 bases and at J to 2 bases, leaving 6 bases not matched to a gene. The CDR3 coding sequence is TGTGCCTGGAACGTCAGGGGGCCCAACTATGGCTACACCTTC. Encoded protein: CAWNVRGPNYGYTF.

J is TRBJ2-7 and V is TRBV9, with a possible D match to TRBD1 (6 bases). The V gene's germline CDR1 is SGDLS and CDR2 YYNGEE. This CDR3 is built from 13 residues. Trimming took 6 bases from V and 4 from J, leaving 14 bases between them. CDR3 loop: CASNQDSGYEQYF. The CDR3 DNA reads as TGTGCCAGCAACCAGGACAGCGGTTACGAGCAGTACTTC.

This clone was seen more than once but under ten times. The rearrangement links TRBV9 to TRBJ2-3; no clear D gene. The CDR3 consists of 11 residues. Germline V lookup: CDR1 SGDLS, CDR2 YYNGEE. V dropped 4 bases and J dropped 9 bases, with 9 bases sitting between them. Here the CDR3 DNA reads TGTGCCAGCAGCCCTGTCGGGACGCAGTATTTT. This gives the protein CASSPVGTQYF.